The 30 T cell receptor beta chains in this list originate from one sample, sequenced in a study of post-analysis software for immune sequencing data. Overall study findings and caveats: TRBV5-6, TRBV5-1 and TRBV20-1 were among several TRBV segments more frequent in patients than controls.

Their cognate antigens are unknown. The TCR beta cDNA libraries carried unique molecular identifiers. TCRdb passed the PCR reads through MiXCR, listing each CDR3 protein once. The sample lists hundreds of thousands of distinct CDR3 sequences, approximately 30% occurring once. The sample comprised blood. These receptors all stem from a girl between 5 and 17 years old with multiple sclerosis.

This clonotype was counted only a few times. The chain joins TRBV7-6 to TRBJ2-5, with TRBD1 identical over 7 bases. Germline lookup yields CDR1 SGHVS and CDR2 FNYEAQ. Trimming took 5 bases from V and 10 from J; bases not matched to a gene: 19. The CDR3 runs 16 residues. The CDR3 DNA sequence: TGTGCCAGCAGCCCACCAAGAGGGACAGCCGGTGGGGGCCAGTACTTC. This sequence encodes CASSPPRGTAGGGQYF.

The rearrangement uses TRBV2 and TRBJ2-1; D call uncertain. Trimming took 5 bases from V and 10 from J, leaving 21 bases between them. CDR3 length equals 15 residues. The germline CDR1 and CDR2 sequences are SNHLY and FYNNEI. The CDR3 is CASSPSGPPPKEQFF. CDR3 DNA sequence: TGTGCCAGCAGTCCCTCCGGGCCGCCCCCCAAGGAGCAGTTCTTC.

This clonotype turned up a few times. The chain is built from TRBV27 and TRBJ2-7; D gene uncertain. The CDR3 sequence is 13 residues long. Trimming removed 3 bases at V and 5 bases at J, with 11 bases between. Germline loops: CDR1 MNHEY, CDR2 SMNVEV (reference sequence). CDR3 DNA sequence: TGTGCCAGCAGTTTGTCTTGGGTCAACGAGCAGTACTTC. It specifies CASSLSWVNEQYF.

The chain links TRBV24-1 to TRBJ2-1; TRBD1 agrees at 9 bases. Germline lookup yields CDR1 KGHDR and CDR2 SFDVKD. The V segment lost 4 bases and the J segment 7 bases; nucleotides outside the gene matches: 10. The CDR3 totals 16 residues. CDR3 bases: TGTGCCACCAGTGACTTGGGACAGGGTCTCGATAATGAGCAGTTCTTC. Translation: CATSDLGQGLDNEQFF.

This clonotype turned up a few times. The chain recombines TRBV29-1 with TRBJ2-1; possibly TRBD2 for D (5 bases). CDR3 length equals 12 residues. CDR1 is SQVTM, CDR2 ANQGSEA, per germline. With 6 bases removed from V and 10 bases from J, the gap between germline ends came to 16 bases. CDR3 in DNA: TGCAGCGTACTCAAGGGAGTGTACGAGCAGTTCTTC. As protein: CSVLKGVYEQFF.

The chain employs TRBV9 and TRBJ2-2; D unclear. The CDR3 contains 15 residues. Germline CDR1 SGDLS, CDR2 YYNGEE. Trimming left V 0 bases short and J 4 bases short, with 10 bases between. DNA for the CDR3: TGTGCCAGCAGCGTAGTCGCTGCCAGCACCGGGGAGCTGTTTTTT. It translates to CASSVVAASTGELFF.

This clonotype was seen a handful of times. The V call is TRBV29-1, the J call TRBJ2-3; D remains unclear. Trimming shortened V by 3 bases and J by 6 bases, and 10 bases separated the two germline ends. The V gene's germline CDR1 is SQVTM and CDR2 ANQGSEA. This CDR3 comprises 12 residues. This CDR3 is CSVELIADTQYF. The CDR3 bases are TGCAGCGTTGAGTTAATCGCGGATACGCAGTATTTT.

This chain links TRBV20-1 with TRBJ1-1; TRBD1 aligns across 8 bases. CDR1 is DFQATT and CDR2 is SNEGSKA in the germline V gene (reference sequence). The CDR3 has 14 amino acids. V shed 0 bases, J shed 4 bases, and the junction held 4 bases outside the gene matches. The CDR3 sequence is CSAREGQVATEAFF. DNA of the CDR3: TGCAGTGCTAGAGAGGGACAGGTCGCCACTGAAGCTTTCTTT.

This clonotype has just a few counts. The CDR3 reads CSVEGTSGGDEQFF. In nucleotides, the CDR3 is TGCAGCGTTGAAGGGACTAGCGGAGGGGATGAGCAGTTCTTC. The chain carries TRBV29-1 and TRBJ2-1, with 10 bases that match TRBD2. Trimming removed 1 base from V and 8 bases from J; junction bases left unmatched: 5. Per the germline V gene, CDR1 is SQVTM and CDR2 is ANQGSEA. The CDR3 loop spans 14 amino acids.

Remarks on this clonotype: Compared with germline, one end of the junction differs, possibly owing to a read error. The chain employs TRBV28 and TRBJ2-7; 9 bases agree with TRBD1. Germline values: CDR1 MDHEN, CDR2 SYDVKM. The CDR3 loop spans 13 amino acids. This CDR3 is CVSRATGGYEQYF. As DNA, the CDR3 is TGTGTCAGCAGAGCGACAGGGGGCTACGAGCAGTACTTC.

This chain joins TRBV5-5 and TRBJ2-2, with TRBD1 identical over 9 bases. Per the germline V gene, CDR1 is SGHKS and CDR2 is YYEKEE (reference sequence). After removal of 3 bases from V and 4 bases from J, the junction contained 7 bases not matched to a gene. CDR3 size: 16 residues. The CDR3 DNA reads as TGTGCCAGCAGCTCCGGGACAGGGCCGCTCACCGGGGAGCTGTTTTTT. Translation: CASSSGTGPLTGELFF. The entire variable domain, with the rest obtained from reference TRBV5-5 and TRBJ2-2, is as follows: DAGVTQSPTHLIKTRGQQVTLRCSPISGHKSVSWYQQVLGQGPQFIFQYYEKEERGRGNFPDRFSARQFPNYSSELNVNALLLGDSALYLCASSSGTGPLTGELFFGEGSRLTVL.

J is TRBJ2-5 and V is TRBV28; 7 bases agree with TRBD2. The CDR3 spans 13 residues. Looked up from germline, CDR1 is MDHEN and CDR2 is SYDVKM. Trimming at V came to 11 bases and at J to 1 base, leaving 7 bases not matched to a gene. The CDR3 spells CASHGGGQETQYF. The CDR3 bases are TGTGCCTCCCATGGGGGGGGCCAAGAGACCCAGTACTTC.

This clonotype was seen repeatedly, ten times or more. The rearrangement uses TRBV11-2 and TRBJ2-3; 7 nucleotides match TRBD1. The CDR3 contains 15 residues. The germline CDR1 and CDR2 sequences are SGHAT and FQNNGV. V shed 4 bases and J 1 base; nucleotides not matched to a gene: 5. The CDR3 DNA follows: TGTGCCAGCAGCTCGGACAGGAGAGGCACAGATACGCAGTATTTT. It translates to CASSSDRRGTDTQYF.

The chain is built from TRBV4-1 and TRBJ2-1; perhaps TRBD2 as D (5 bases). Germline V gene sequence: CDR1 MGHRA, CDR2 YSYEKL. Trimming took off 1 base at V and 7 bases at J, with 14 bases between the two ends. The CDR3 consists of 15 residues. The CDR3 region has the DNA TGCGCCAGCAGCCAAGGGGAGAGCAGTTGGAATGAGCAGTTCTTC. Translating it yields CASSQGESSWNEQFF.

This chain connects TRBV9 to TRBJ1-1; possibly TRBD1 for D (5 bases). There are 15 residues in the CDR3. The germline V gene encodes CDR1 SGDLS and CDR2 YYNGEE. With 3 bases removed from V and 0 bases from J, the gap between germline ends came to 12 bases. CDR3 protein: CASSDVTDMNTEAFF. The CDR3 DNA reads TGTGCCAGCAGCGACGTGACAGATATGAACACTGAAGCTTTCTTT. The full variable domain, completed using reference TRBV9 and TRBJ1-1, is DSGVTQTPKHLITATGQRVTLRCSPRSGDLSVYWYQQSLDQGLQFLIQYYNGEERAKGNILERFSAQQFPDLHSELNLSSLELGDSALYFCASSDVTDMNTEAFFGQGTRLTVV.

This clonotype was picked up many times. The DNA for the CDR3 is TGTGCCAGCACCCCGGGACAGGGACGAACCCAGTACTTC. As protein: CASTPGQGRTQYF. V is TRBV11-2 and J is TRBJ2-5; 9 bases fit TRBD1. The CDR3 consists of 13 residues. CDR1 is SGHAT, CDR2 FQNNGV, per germline. The V and J ends lost 7 bases and 8 bases, in that order; junction bases with no gene match: 8.

This clonotype was detected a few times. The V gene is TRBV20-1, the J gene TRBJ2-7; the D gene is possibly TRBD1 (5 bases). V lost 3 bases, J lost 0 bases, and 15 bases lay in between. CDR3 length equals 15 residues. Germline V CDR1 and CDR2: DFQATT, SNEGSKA (reference sequence). The CDR3 protein is CSASRLWGNSYEQYF. CDR3 in DNA: TGCAGTGCTAGCCGGCTCTGGGGCAACTCCTACGAGCAGTACTTC.

The chain employs TRBV4-2 and TRBJ2-5; D is unresolved. V lost 3 bases, J lost 2 bases, and 7 bases lay in between. Germline V gene data show CDR1 as LGHNA and CDR2 as YNFKEQ. The CDR3 runs 13 residues. CDR3 protein: CASSHQIQETQYF. CDR3 coding DNA: TGTGCCAGCAGCCATCAAATACAAGAGACCCAGTACTTC.

V is TRBV20-1 and J is TRBJ2-1, with 11 positions matching TRBD1. Trimming took 7 bases from V and 7 from J; bases not matched to a gene: 9. CDR1 and CDR2 (germline): DFQATT, SNEGSKA (reference sequence). CDR3 length: 14 residues. The CDR3 DNA follows: TGCAGTGAATTAGGACAGGGGGCGGGAAATGAGCAGTTCTTC. This translates into CSELGQGAGNEQFF.

This clonotype was counted only a few times. The chain is built from TRBV20-1 and TRBJ2-7, with 11 bases matching TRBD2. This CDR3 is built from 15 residues. Germline CDR1 and CDR2: DFQATT and SNEGSKA (reference sequence). The V gene end was trimmed by 3 bases and the J gene end by 6 bases; junction bases not matched to a gene: 10. DNA of the CDR3: TGCAGTGCTAGGTTTCTAGCGGGAGGTGCCTCCGAGCAGTACTTC. Its protein is CSARFLAGGASEQYF.

This clonotype was detected a few times. The chain joins TRBV20-1 to TRBJ1-6, with D unclear. From germline, CDR1 is DFQATT and CDR2 SNEGSKA (reference sequence). This CDR3 spans 16 amino acids. Trimming took 6 bases from V and 0 from J, leaving 15 bases between them. The CDR3 region has the DNA TGCAGTGCGGAACAAGGCCTTAGCTCCTATAATTCACCCCTCCACTTT. It specifies CSAEQGLSSYNSPLHF.

This clonotype has a handful of counts. CDR3 in amino acids: CASRIQGYNEQFF. DNA of the CDR3: TGTGCCAGCAGAATACAGGGGTACAATGAGCAGTTCTTC. V is TRBV14 and J is TRBJ2-1; 7 bases map to TRBD1. The CDR3 covers 13 residues. The V gene end was trimmed by 6 bases and the J gene end by 4 bases; junction bases not matched to a gene: 3. CDR1 SGHDN and CDR2 FVKESK come from the germline V gene.

The CDR3: CSACKPGKAEAFF. The DNA of the CDR3 is TGCAGTGCTTGCAAACCCGGGAAGGCTGAAGCTTTCTTT. The chain has TRBV20-1 and TRBJ1-1; D is ambiguous. Trimming left V 5 bases short and J 6 bases short, with 16 bases between. The germline CDR1 and CDR2 sequences are DFQATT and SNEGSKA (reference sequence). The length of the CDR3 is 13 residues.

This clonotype was counted only a few times. This CDR3 is CASRQDSSAYEQYF. The CDR3 nucleotides read TGTGCCAGCAGGCAAGACAGTTCTGCCTACGAGCAGTACTTC. The V and J genes are TRBV12-3 or TRBV12-4 and TRBJ2-4, with D possibly matching TRBD1 (5 bases). The J call is uncertain, as TRBJ2-7 better fits the DNA end. This CDR3 comprises 14 residues.

This clonotype was detected a few times. The chain combines TRBV29-1 with TRBJ1-2; TRBD1 aligns across 11 bases. Per the germline V gene, CDR1 is SQVTM and CDR2 is ANQGSEA. This CDR3 region has 13 residues. Losses at the gene ends were 4 bases for V and 4 bases for J; bases not matched to a gene: 2. Here the CDR3 reads CSVGTGGVYGYTF. The CDR3 region has the DNA TGCAGCGTTGGGACAGGGGGCGTCTATGGCTACACCTTC.

Many counts were recorded for this clonotype. The chain uses TRBV6-1 and TRBJ1-5; D remains ambiguous. The CDR3 has 15 residues. The V gene's germline CDR1 is MNHNS and CDR2 SASEGT. V was trimmed by 2 bases and J by 0 bases, leaving 8 bases between them. The CDR3 here is CASSESFYSNQPQHF. The DNA for the CDR3 is TGTGCCAGCAGTGAATCCTTCTATAGCAATCAGCCCCAGCATTTT.

The rearrangement joins TRBV12-3 or TRBV12-4 to TRBJ1-4, with a tentative D call TRBD1 (5 bases). V lost 4 bases, J lost 5 bases, and 11 bases lay in between. The CDR3 length is 14 residues. For the CDR3, the DNA is TGTGCCAGCAGTTGGGGCAGCCTAAATGAAAAACTGTTTTTT. This translates into CASSWGSLNEKLFF.

This clonotype was detected a few times. The chain couples TRBV20-1 to TRBJ2-7; possibly TRBD1 for D (5 bases). Trimming cost V 3 bases and J 3 bases, with 21 bases left between them. The CDR3 runs 16 residues. CDR1 is DFQATT and CDR2 is SNEGSKA in the germline V gene (reference sequence). The CDR3 loop reads CSASPTPFRALYEQYF. The CDR3 DNA reads as TGCAGTGCTAGTCCCACCCCGTTCAGGGCCCTCTACGAGCAGTACTTC.

V and J are TRBV20-1 and TRBJ2-7, with TRBD1 matching over 7 bases. CDR1 is DFQATT, CDR2 SNEGSKA, per germline (reference sequence). The CDR3 loop spans 16 amino acids. V trimming: 0 bases; J trimming: 2 bases; junction bases outside the gene matches: 10. The CDR3 bases are TGCAGTGCTAGAGACCAGACAGGGCCCAGGCCCTACGAGCAGTACGTC. This codes for CSARDQTGPRPYEQYV.

Of note for this clonotype: Possible read error: a much larger clone is one base away. The chain is built from TRBV25-1 and TRBJ2-6; D perhaps matches TRBD2 (6 bases). Germline V CDR1 and CDR2: MGHDK, SYGVNS. The CDR3 sequence is 14 residues long. Trimming removed 4 bases from V and 2 bases from J, with 6 bases in between. CDR3 sequence reads: CASSGGAGANVLTF. In DNA, the CDR3 is TGTGCCAGCAGTGGGGGGGCTGGGGCCAACGTCCTGACTTTC.